This T cell receptor (beta chain) stems from a study of Graves' ophthalmopathy and Graves' hyperthyroidism. General study findings and limits: Ophthalmopathy progression predictions by the model showed about 79% specificity and about 70% sensitivity. Blood repertoires reportedly contained most expanded thyroid clonotypes above 0.001 frequency. With about 88% sensitivity and 70% to 82% specificity, a 13-signature model separated ophthalmopathy from stable hyperthyroidism.

Ophthalmopathic donors had moderate-to-severe activity, CAS ≥3 and NOSPECS ≥4, with disease that had lasted under 3 months. This clonotype was found many times. Its antigen is as yet unknown. For repertoire sequencing, the TCR beta CDR3 regions were amplified from RNA transcripts. The workflow started with a first-round RT-PCR run with HTBI primers and then moved on to a second-round multiplex PCR. TCRdb reprocessed the multiplex PCR reads via MiXCR and lists one record per CDR3 protein. The sample shows roughly 160,000 distinct CDR3 sequences, just under 40% of them seen only once. Sequencing used peripheral blood. The receptor's source is a man in his thirties or forties with Graves' ophthalmopathy.

CDR3 DNA sequence: TGTGCCAGCAGTCGCACTTCACTGTTGGGGGATACCGGGGAGCTGTTTTTT. It yields the protein CASSRTSLLGDTGELFF. V and J are TRBV6-1 and TRBJ2-2; the D gene could be TRBD1 or TRBD2 (5 bases each). This CDR3 spans 17 amino acids. Germline V CDR1 and CDR2: MNHNS, SASEGT. The germline V and J ends were trimmed by 5 bases and 5 bases, with 21 bases remaining between them.